Each of the 7 T cell receptor beta chains below was sequenced from the same sample in a study of T-cell reconstitution after alpha-beta-depleted transplantation in children. It was with unique molecular identifiers that the TCRbeta library was prepared. TCRdb used MiXCR to reprocess the PCR reads, holding one entry per CDR3 protein. The table lists some 600,000 distinct CDR3 sequences, 13% of them singletons. The sequencing here drew on PBMCs, mostly from graft donor cells, taken 360 days after TCRalphabeta/CD19-depleted stem cell transplant. The receptors here all came from a male patient younger than 18 who had a stem cell transplant for acute myeloid leukemia, so the T cells may come from the graft donor.

The rearrangement links TRBV18 to TRBJ2-6; D ambiguous. Germline CDR1 reads KGHSH; CDR2 reads LQKENI. The CDR3 is 17 amino acids. V lost 0 bases and J 0 bases, leaving 9 bases between the germline ends. The CDR3 protein is CASSPPKGSSGANVLTF. The CDR3 DNA follows: TGTGCCAGCTCACCACCGAAGGGTTCCTCTGGGGCCAACGTCCTGACTTTC.

The chain employs TRBV12-3 or TRBV12-4 and TRBJ2-1; 8 bases fit TRBD2. The CDR3 has 14 residues. After removal of 5 bases from V and 7 bases from J, the junction contained 7 bases not matched to a gene. In nucleotides, the CDR3 is TGTGCCAGCAGTGGACTAGCCGCCGGAAATGAGCAGTTCTTC. The encoded protein is CASSGLAAGNEQFF.

V and J are TRBV28 and TRBJ1-2; TRBD1 is a possible D gene (6 bases). Trimming shortened V by 2 bases and J by 8 bases, and 15 bases separated the two germline ends. Germline CDR1 reads MDHEN; CDR2 reads SYDVKM. There are 14 residues in the CDR3. As DNA, the CDR3 is TGTGCCAGCAGTTTAGAACAGGGAAGATTGGGCTACACCTTC. Amino acid sequence: CASSLEQGRLGYTF.

V gene TRBV28 combines with J gene TRBJ2-3; 8 positions agree with TRBD1. Trimming removed 2 bases from V and 2 bases from J; junction bases left unmatched: 6. CDR1 is MDHEN, CDR2 SYDVKM, per germline. The CDR3 is 16 amino acids. CDR3 residues: CASSLGQGALTDTQYF. The CDR3 DNA sequence: TGTGCCAGCAGTTTAGGTCAGGGGGCGCTCACAGATACGCAGTATTTT.

Ten or more counts support this clonotype. The chain combines TRBV28 with TRBJ2-2, with 11 bases identical to TRBD2. V lost 3 bases and J lost 1; bases outside the gene matches: 4. The CDR3 contains 17 residues. Germline V gene sequence: CDR1 MDHEN, CDR2 SYDVKM. In nucleotides, the CDR3 is TGTGCCAGCAGTTTCGGGCTAGCGGGAGGGAACACCGGGGAGCTGTTTTTT. It yields the protein CASSFGLAGGNTGELFF.

This chain uses TRBV27 with TRBJ2-1, with D uncertain. Germline-derived CDR1 and CDR2 are MNHEY and SMNVEV (reference sequence). There are 15 residues in the CDR3. With 0 bases removed from V and 9 bases from J, the gap between germline ends came to 15 bases. The CDR3 DNA is TGTGCCAGCAGTTTATCGCTAGGGTGGGGTCCTGAGCAGTTCTTC. Its translation: CASSLSLGWGPEQFF.

This rearrangement joins TRBV29-1 to TRBJ2-1; a weak D match, TRBD2 (5 bases). The CDR3 runs 10 residues. Germline CDR1 and CDR2: SQVTM and ANQGSEA. Trimming cost V 2 bases and J 13 bases, with 9 bases left between them. In DNA, the CDR3 is TGCAGCGTTGAAAGGACTGACCAGTTCTTC. Protein sequence: CSVERTDQFF.